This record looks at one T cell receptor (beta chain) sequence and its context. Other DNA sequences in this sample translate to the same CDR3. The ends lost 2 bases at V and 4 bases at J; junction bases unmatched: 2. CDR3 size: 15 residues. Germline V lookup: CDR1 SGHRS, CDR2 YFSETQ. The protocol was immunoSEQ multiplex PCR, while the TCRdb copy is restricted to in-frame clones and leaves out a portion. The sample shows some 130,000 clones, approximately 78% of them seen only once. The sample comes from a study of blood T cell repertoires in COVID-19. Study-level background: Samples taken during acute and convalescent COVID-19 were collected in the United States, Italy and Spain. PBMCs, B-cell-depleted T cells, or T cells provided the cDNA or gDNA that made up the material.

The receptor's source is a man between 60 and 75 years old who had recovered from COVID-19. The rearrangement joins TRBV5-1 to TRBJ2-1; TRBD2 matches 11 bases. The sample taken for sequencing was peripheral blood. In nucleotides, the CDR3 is TGCGCCAGCAGCTTACCTAGCGGGAGGTACAATGAGCAGTTCTTC. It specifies CASSLPSGRYNEQFF.